The 27 T cell receptor beta chains below all came from one sample that was sequenced in a study of shared clonotypes between healthy human individuals. Here immunoSEQ multiplex PCR was the method, and the copy in TCRdb shows in-frame clones only, minus some. This table holds approximately 1.9 million clones, roughly 95% found once. Selected positively for CCR7 and CD45RO-negative, naive CD8 cells excluded terminally differentiated effector memory CD45RA+ cells. The sample taken for sequencing was naive CD8+ T cells from PBMCs. All receptors derive from a man aged 18 to 29 in good health. Some clones in this sample may be carry-over from other donors' samples.

The chain carries TRBV5-1 and TRBJ2-1; 7 bases map to TRBD1. From germline, CDR1 is SGHRS and CDR2 YFSETQ. V lost 0 bases to trimming and J lost 0 bases; unmatched junction nucleotides: 3. The length of the CDR3 is 16 residues. The CDR3 spells CASSLAGQYSYNEQFF. As DNA, the CDR3 is TGCGCCAGCAGCTTGGCGGGACAGTACTCCTACAATGAGCAGTTCTTC.

This clone was seen just once. Other DNA sequences in the sample encode the same CDR3. V usage is TRBV7-8 and J usage is TRBJ2-7; tentatively, D is TRBD2 (6 bases). Germline CDR1 and CDR2: SGHVS and FQNEAQ. V shed 5 bases and J shed 2 bases, with 10 bases lying between them. CDR3 size: 13 residues. CDR3 residues: CASSPGLTYEQYF. The DNA for the CDR3 is TGTGCCAGCAGCCCCGGACTAACCTACGAGCAGTACTTC.

About this clone itself: Other nucleotide sequences in the sample specify the same CDR3. The chain joins TRBV29-1 to TRBJ2-7; no clear D gene. The CDR3 runs to 12 residues. The germline gives CDR1 SQVTM, CDR2 ANQGSEA. Between the trimmed V and J ends, which lost 4 bases and 4 bases, there was a span of 11 bases. CDR3 sequence reads: CSVVGQSYEQYF. The CDR3 nucleotides are TGCAGCGTTGTAGGGCAGTCGTACGAGCAGTACTTC.

The chain combines TRBV7-6 with TRBJ2-7; D perhaps matches TRBD2 (6 bases). Trimming cost V 2 bases and J 2 bases, with 13 bases left between them. The germline V gene encodes CDR1 SGHVS and CDR2 FNYEAQ. The CDR3 sequence is 15 residues long. CDR3 sequence (DNA): TGTGCCAGCAGCTTAATTAGCGGAGGAGCCTACGAGCAGTACTTC. Its protein is CASSLISGGAYEQYF.

The chain recombines TRBV13 with TRBJ2-3; D is ambiguous. The germline gives CDR1 PRHDT, CDR2 FYEKMQ (reference sequence). Trimming left V 5 bases short and J 0 bases short, with 9 bases between. The CDR3 extends over 14 amino acids. The DNA for the CDR3 is TGTGCCAGCAGCCCGCCAGCTAGCACAGATACGCAGTATTTT. This gives the protein CASSPPASTDTQYF.

DNA of the CDR3: TGTGCCACCACCCGGAATCTGGATGAGCAGTTCTTC. Its translation: CATTRNLDEQFF. V usage is TRBV5-4 and J usage is TRBJ2-1; D is ambiguous. Trimming shortened V by 9 bases and J by 8 bases, and 15 bases separated the two germline ends. This CDR3 is built from 12 residues. Germline V CDR1 and CDR2: SGHNT, YYREEE (reference sequence).

The chain employs TRBV19 and TRBJ1-1; 7 bases line up with TRBD1. V was pared by 5 bases and J by 6 bases, with 12 bases of the junction left unmatched. The CDR3 has 15 residues. The germline gives CDR1 LNHDA, CDR2 SQIVND (reference sequence). This CDR3 is CASSAAHQGDPEAFF. CDR3 bases: TGTGCCAGTAGTGCCGCTCACCAGGGGGACCCTGAAGCTTTCTTT.

This chain links TRBV27 with TRBJ2-5; 14 bases are shared with TRBD2. The germline V gene has CDR1 MNHEY and CDR2 SMNVEV (reference sequence). V trimming: 8 bases; J trimming: 5 bases; junction bases outside the gene matches: 7. The CDR3 has 15 amino acids. In nucleotides, the CDR3 is TGTGCCAGCGGGACTAGCGGGAGCCGCGGGGAGACCCAGTACTTC. Translated: CASGTSGSRGETQYF.

V and J are TRBV27 and TRBJ2-2; a possible D gene is TRBD2 (6 bases). V gave up 6 bases and J gave up 6 bases, with 14 bases separating them. In germline, CDR1 is MNHEY, CDR2 SMNVEV (reference sequence). CDR3 length equals 14 residues. For the CDR3, the DNA is TGTGCCAGCAGCCCACGGAGGGCGGCCGGGGAGCTGTTTTTT. Protein: CASSPRRAAGELFF.

This clone was recorded only once. The sample carries other DNA sequences with the same CDR3. V gene TRBV29-1 combines with J gene TRBJ2-7; 11 bases fit TRBD2. J gave up 1 base and V 6 bases, and 2 bases lay outside the gene matches. Per the germline V gene, CDR1 is SQVTM and CDR2 is ANQGSEA. The CDR3 length is 13 residues. The CDR3 bases are TGCAGCGTCAGACTAGCGGGATCCTACGAGCAGTACTTC. Its protein product is CSVRLAGSYEQYF.

The V and J genes are TRBV29-1 and TRBJ2-7; D is possibly TRBD2 (5 bases). The CDR3 runs to 11 residues. V was trimmed by 4 bases and J by 9 bases, leaving 13 bases between them. Germline V lookup: CDR1 SQVTM, CDR2 ANQGSEA. The CDR3 region is CSVAGLRGQYF. The CDR3 DNA reads TGCAGCGTTGCCGGGCTCCGGGGGCAGTACTTC.

The table lists this clone with a count of one. This chain connects TRBV4-2 to TRBJ2-7, with 11 bases identical to TRBD2. The junction had 12 bases not matched to a gene; V was cut back by 4 bases and J by 4 bases. The CDR3 contains 17 residues. Germline V CDR1 and CDR2: LGHNA, YNFKEQ. CDR3 region: CASSREGTSGGLYEQYF. The CDR3 DNA follows: TGTGCCAGCAGCCGAGAAGGTACTAGCGGGGGTTTATACGAGCAGTACTTC.

Remarks on this clone: The same CDR3 can be traced to other DNA sequences in this sample. The chain uses TRBV6-6 and TRBJ2-1; D gene unclear. Trimming removed 3 bases from V and 6 bases from J, with 6 bases in between. Germline V gene data show CDR1 as MNHNY and CDR2 as SVGAGI (reference sequence). The CDR3 totals 12 residues. CDR3 nucleotide sequence: TGTGCCAGCAGTTATGGAAGCAATGAGCAGTTCTTC. Translation gives CASSYGSNEQFF.

The chain has TRBV7-9 and TRBJ2-1, with D maybe TRBD2 (5 bases). CDR1 is SEHNR and CDR2 is FQNEAQ in the germline V gene (reference sequence). Between the trimmed V and J ends, which lost 2 bases and 10 bases, there was a span of 15 bases. The CDR3 extends over 14 amino acids. In DNA, the CDR3 is TGTGCCAGCAGCTTACCCGGACTGACAAGAGAGCAGTTCTTC. As protein: CASSLPGLTREQFF. The whole variable domain, filled in from reference TRBV7-9 and TRBJ2-1, reads DTGVSQNPRHKITKRGQNVTFRCDPISEHNRLYWYRQTLGQGPEFLTYFQNEAQLEKSRLLSDRFSAERPKGSFSTLEIQRTEQGDSAMYLCASSLPGLTREQFFGPGTRLTVL.

The chain has TRBV2 and TRBJ2-1, with 12 nucleotides matching TRBD2. The CDR3 is made up of 15 amino acids. The V gene end was trimmed by 6 bases and the J gene end by 6 bases; junction bases not matched to a gene: 6. CDR1 SNHLY and CDR2 FYNNEI come from the germline V gene. In DNA, the CDR3 is TGTGCCAGCAGGCCACCGGGACTAGCGGGCAATGAGCAGTTCTTC. This gives the protein CASRPPGLAGNEQFF.

V usage is TRBV7-9 and J usage is TRBJ2-7; D is unclear. V lost 5 bases to trimming and J lost 3 bases, with 17 bases between them. This CDR3 has 15 residues. Germline CDR1 is SEHNR and CDR2 is FQNEAQ (reference sequence). This CDR3 is CASSGEESFFYEQYF. Written as DNA, the CDR3 is TGTGCCAGCAGCGGGGAAGAGTCTTTCTTCTACGAGCAGTACTTC. Drawing the rest from reference TRBV7-9 and TRBJ2-7, the complete variable domain is DTGVSQNPRHKITKRGQNVTFRCDPISEHNRLYWYRQTLGQGPEFLTYFQNEAQLEKSRLLSDRFSAERPKGSFSTLEIQRTEQGDSAMYLCASSGEESFFYEQYFGPGTRLTVT.

The chain employs TRBV27 and TRBJ1-2; no clear D. CDR1 and CDR2 (germline): MNHEY, SMNVEV (reference sequence). The CDR3 is 14 amino acids. V lost 5 bases to trimming and J lost 8 bases, with 18 bases between them. The CDR3: CASSPLRGADGYTF. The DNA of the CDR3 is TGTGCCAGCAGTCCCTTACGTGGAGCGGACGGCTACACCTTC.

CDR3 coding DNA: TGTGCCAGCAGCTGGGCAGGTTCCGGGGAGCTGTTTTTT. It encodes CASSWAGSGELFF. The gene calls are TRBV7-9 and TRBJ2-2, with D unclear. Germline CDR1 reads SEHNR; CDR2 reads FQNEAQ (reference sequence). This CDR3 region has 13 residues. The V gene lost 4 bases and the J gene lost 6 bases, with 9 bases spanning the gap.

The chain has TRBV4-3 and TRBJ2-5, with D possibly TRBD1 on 5 matching bases. Looked up from germline, CDR1 is LGHNA and CDR2 is YSLEER. The V end was cut by 0 bases, the J end by 0 bases, with 11 bases between. The CDR3 loop spans 16 amino acids. This chain's CDR3 is CASSQDSTAYQETQYF. The CDR3, as DNA: TGCGCCAGCAGCCAAGATTCGACAGCGTACCAAGAGACCCAGTACTTC.

Concerning this clone itself: This sample also contains other DNA sequences that code for the same CDR3. V gene TRBV7-6 combines with J gene TRBJ2-7; D is possibly TRBD1 (6 bases). Germline loops: CDR1 SGHVS, CDR2 FNYEAQ. Trimming shortened V by 1 base and J by 2 bases, and 9 bases separated the two germline ends. The CDR3 is 14 residues long. CDR3 amino acids: CASSLGAGAYEQYF. In DNA, the CDR3 is TGTGCCAGCAGCTTAGGTGCAGGGGCCTACGAGCAGTACTTC.

The chain links TRBV5-8 to TRBJ1-1; tentative D call: TRBD1 (6 bases). The CDR3 extends over 13 amino acids. The germline V gene encodes CDR1 SGHTS and CDR2 YDEGEE. Trimming left V 5 bases short and J 5 bases short, with 13 bases between. The chain's CDR3 is CASSFAGATEAFF. The CDR3 DNA follows: TGTGCCAGCAGTTTTGCGGGGGCAACTGAAGCTTTCTTT.

The J gene is TRBJ2-7, the V gene TRBV14; D may be TRBD1 (6 bases). Germline V gives CDR1 SGHDN, CDR2 FVKESK. The CDR3 has 14 residues. V was trimmed by 4 bases and J by 5 bases, leaving 15 bases between them. The CDR3 DNA reads TGTGCCAGCAGCCTGACAGGAAGAAGCCACGAGCAGTACTTC. This sequence encodes CASSLTGRSHEQYF. The full variable domain, its missing parts supplied by reference TRBV14 and TRBJ2-7, is EAGVTQFPSHSVIEKGQTVTLRCDPISGHDNLYWYRRVMGKEIKFLLHFVKESKQDESGMPNNRFLAERTGGTYSTLKVQPAELEDSGVYFCASSLTGRSHEQYFGPGTRLTVT.

V gene TRBV5-5 combines with J gene TRBJ1-2, with a tentative D call TRBD1 (5 bases). Looked up from germline, CDR1 is SGHKS and CDR2 is YYEKEE (reference sequence). V was cut by 6 bases and J by 0 bases, with 18 bases left in between. The CDR3 extends over 16 amino acids. CDR3 DNA sequence: TGTGCCAGCACTCCCCGGGGGGGAGCGCCTAACTATGGCTACACCTTC. Translating gives CASTPRGGAPNYGYTF.

Only one count was recorded for this clone. This chain uses TRBV19 with TRBJ2-2; 7 nucleotides line up with TRBD2. The CDR3 totals 16 residues. Germline lookup yields CDR1 LNHDA and CDR2 SQIVND (reference sequence). The junction had 15 bases not matched to a gene; V was cut back by 6 bases and J by 8 bases. The DNA for the CDR3 is TGTGCCAGTAGGGGGGACCAGCGGGATAGGTCTGGGGAGCTGTTTTTT. Amino acid sequence: CASRGDQRDRSGELFF.

The gene calls are TRBV4-2 and TRBJ1-1; the D gene is possibly TRBD1 (5 bases). Between the trimmed V and J ends, which lost 4 bases and 0 bases, there was a span of 12 bases. Germline assignment: CDR1 LGHNA and CDR2 YNFKEQ. This CDR3 comprises 15 residues. The CDR3 here is CASSRRQTMNTEAFF. The CDR3 nucleotides are TGTGCCAGCAGCCGCCGACAGACCATGAACACTGAAGCTTTCTTT.

This sequence joins TRBV29-1 and TRBJ1-1; D possibly corresponds to TRBD1 (6 bases). The germline gives CDR1 SQVTM, CDR2 ANQGSEA. This CDR3 region has 15 residues. V lost 6 bases, J lost 1 base, and 18 bases lay in between. CDR3 sequence (DNA): TGCAGCGTCGGAGGGGGGGAAGGTGCGAACACTGAAGCTTTCTTT. Its translation: CSVGGGEGANTEAFF.

V and J are TRBV7-2 and TRBJ1-2, with D unclear. Germline loops: CDR1 SGHTA, CDR2 FQGNSA. The ends were cut back, 5 bases at V and 5 bases at J, with 15 bases in the middle. This CDR3 spans 14 amino acids. The CDR3 sequence: CASSVGNGPYGYTF. CDR3 bases: TGTGCCAGCAGCGTAGGGAATGGCCCTTATGGCTACACCTTC.